The 29 T cell receptor beta chains below come from one sample, sequenced in a study of CD8+CD57+ T cells in acquired aplastic anemia. The TCR beta profiling, which covered VDJ combination and CDR3 sequence, was carried out using genomic DNA as the template. TCRdb processed the reads anew with MiXCR; each CDR3 protein has one entry. This table has about 270,000 distinct CDR3 sequences, 45% to 65% appearing once. The specimen sequenced was sorted CD4+, CD8+, or CD8+CD57+ T cells (not recorded which) from PBMCs. The origin of the receptors is a human donor with severe aplastic anemia or a healthy control (not recorded which).

The V call is TRBV7-2, the J call TRBJ1-1; possibly TRBD1 for D (6 bases). This CDR3 region has 14 residues. Trimming cost V 5 bases and J 8 bases, with 18 bases left between them. Germline-derived CDR1 and CDR2 are SGHTA and FQGNSA. DNA for the CDR3: TGTGCCAGCAGCCCAGGCCCCTACAGGGTCGAAGCTTTCTTT. Protein: CASSPGPYRVEAFF.

This rearrangement joins TRBV20-1 to TRBJ1-5, with D perhaps TRBD1 (6 bases). The CDR3 runs 13 residues. V was clipped by 5 bases and J by 4 bases, with 12 bases between them. The germline CDR1 and CDR2 sequences are DFQATT and SNEGSKA (reference sequence). The CDR3 reads CSAPGTTNQPQHF. For the CDR3, the DNA is TGCAGTGCTCCTGGGACAACTAATCAGCCCCAGCATTTT.

As concerns this clonotype: No DNA is shown, since the ends of the CDR3 on it are uncertain; the CDR3 is the one TCRdb lists. This sequence joins TRBV10-3 and TRBJ1-6; the table's D call, TRBD1, was not checked against the DNA. CDR1 is ENHRY, CDR2 SYGVKD, per germline. The CDR3 is 23 residues long, ends included. CDR3: CAISDSGFYLCACRQGVGSPLHF.

This clonotype was recorded a few times. This chain links TRBV7-9 with TRBJ1-6; D is ambiguous. V was trimmed by 5 bases and J by 9 bases, leaving 5 bases between them. Germline lookup yields CDR1 SEHNR and CDR2 FQNEAQ (reference sequence). The CDR3 consists of 11 residues. CDR3 region: CASSEGSPLHF. The CDR3 DNA follows: TGTGCCAGCAGCGAGGGTTCACCCCTCCACTTT.

The chain couples TRBV11-2 to TRBJ2-5; TRBD2 matches at 10 bases. Germline V CDR1 and CDR2: SGHAT, FQNNGV. V lost 3 bases and J lost 5; bases outside the gene matches: 6. The CDR3 covers 15 residues. CDR3 amino acids: CASSFPSGGGETQYF. The DNA of the CDR3 is TGTGCCAGCAGCTTCCCTAGCGGGGGCGGGGAGACCCAGTACTTC. Full variable domain (missing parts from reference TRBV11-2 and TRBJ2-5): EAGVAQSPRYKIIEKRQSVAFWCNPISGHATLYWYQQILGQGPKLLIQFQNNGVVDDSQLPKDRFSAERLKGVDSTLKIQPAKLEDSAVYLCASSFPSGGGETQYFGPGTRLLVL.

The chain couples TRBV4-1 to TRBJ1-1; D gene ambiguous. CDR1 and CDR2 (germline): MGHRA, YSYEKL. The CDR3 covers 15 residues. The germline V and J ends were trimmed by 1 base and 0 bases, with 9 bases remaining between them. The CDR3 nucleotides read TGCGCCAGCAGCCAAGCAGGCGGGCTGAACACTGAAGCTTTCTTT. This codes for CASSQAGGLNTEAFF.

The rearrangement joins TRBV4-1 to TRBJ1-1; possibly TRBD1 for D (6 bases). CDR1 and CDR2 (germline): MGHRA, YSYEKL. Trimming left V 1 base short and J 5 bases short, with 11 bases between. This CDR3 has 14 amino acids. CDR3 nucleotide sequence: TGCGCCAGCAGCCAAGGTCAGGGGTTGACTGAAGCTTTCTTT. Amino acid sequence: CASSQGQGLTEAFF.

V and J are TRBV5-5 and TRBJ2-7; D ambiguous. With 5 bases removed from V and 3 bases from J, the gap between germline ends came to 15 bases. Germline-derived CDR1 and CDR2 are SGHKS and YYEKEE (reference sequence). The CDR3 length is 14 residues. The CDR3 nucleotides are TGTGCCAGCAGTTTAAGTCTCCCTTTCTACGAGCAGTACTTC. It codes for CASSLSLPFYEQYF.

This clonotype was found once. The rearrangement uses TRBV20-1 and TRBJ2-2, with D tentatively TRBD2 (7 bases). CDR3 length equals 16 residues. V was clipped by 3 bases and J by 6 bases, with 20 bases between them. Germline lookup yields CDR1 DFQATT and CDR2 SNEGSKA (reference sequence). The CDR3 region is CSARRGAGRGAGELFF. The CDR3 coding sequence is TGCAGTGCTAGGCGGGGCGCAGGGAGGGGGGCCGGGGAGCTGTTTTTT.

V gene TRBV19 combines with J gene TRBJ1-5, with TRBD1 matching 9 bases. This CDR3 spans 19 amino acids. Germline V gene lookup returns CDR1 LNHDA and CDR2 SQIVND (reference sequence). The J segment lost 1 base and the V segment lost 7 bases, leaving 17 bases of the junction unmatched. The CDR3 is CASKKNLLGTGRSNQPQHF. CDR3 sequence (DNA): TGTGCCAGTAAGAAGAACCTCCTTGGGACAGGGAGGAGCAATCAGCCCCAGCATTTT.

Here the CDR3 reads CASSFSGRDTIYF. The CDR3 DNA is TGTGCCAGCAGTTTTTCAGGGAGGGACACCATATATTTT. The genes are TRBV28 and TRBJ1-3; tentatively, D is TRBD1 (5 bases). Trimming took 3 bases from V and 8 from J, leaving 11 bases between them. Germline values: CDR1 MDHEN, CDR2 SYDVKM. This CDR3 is 13 amino acids long.

V and J are TRBV25-1 and TRBJ2-5; D is possibly TRBD1 (6 bases). This CDR3 is built from 15 residues. The V end lost 2 bases, the J end lost 4 bases, and 14 bases lay between the germline ends. Per germline, CDR1 MGHDK and CDR2 SYGVNS. In nucleotides, the CDR3 is TGTGCCAGCAGTGAAGACGGCCGAGGGGGAGAGACCCAGTACTTC. The encoded protein is CASSEDGRGGETQYF.

This clonotype has ten or more counts. The chain recombines TRBV5-4 with TRBJ2-1, with 10 bases fitting TRBD2. Germline V CDR1 and CDR2: SGHNT, YYREEE (reference sequence). The length of the CDR3 is 15 residues. V was pared by 1 base and J by 8 bases, with 6 bases of the junction left unmatched. The CDR3 protein is CASSLKRGGIDEQFF. The CDR3, as DNA: TGTGCCAGCAGCTTGAAGCGGGGGGGCATCGATGAGCAGTTCTTC.

The table lists this clonotype with a count of one. This chain links TRBV5-1 with TRBJ1-1, with D perhaps TRBD1 (6 bases). The CDR3 extends over 13 amino acids. Germline V gene sequence: CDR1 SGHRS, CDR2 YFSETQ. V was trimmed by 4 bases and J by 4 bases, leaving 11 bases between them. The CDR3 nucleotides read TGCGCCAGCAGCACCTCAGGGGTCACTGAAGCTTTCTTT. Its protein is CASSTSGVTEAFF.

This clonotype appeared many times. The CDR3: CASSLIGGGSTDTQYF. The CDR3 nucleotides read TGTGCCAGCAGCTTAATAGGCGGGGGTAGCACAGATACGCAGTATTTT. The V and J genes are TRBV7-3 and TRBJ2-3; 7 bases are a match to TRBD2. This CDR3 has 16 residues. V shed 1 base, J shed 0 bases, and the junction held 4 bases outside the gene matches. The germline CDR1 and CDR2 sequences are SGHTA and FQGTGA.

Comments on this clonotype: A read error may account for a junction end that differs from germline. The chain recombines TRBV12-3 or TRBV12-4 with TRBJ1-3; D is unresolved. This CDR3 has 14 residues. The CDR3, as DNA: TGTGCCAGCAGTCGCTACGGGCCTGGAAACGCCATATATTTT. It specifies CASSRYGPGNAIYF.

This clonotype has just a few counts. The rearrangement uses TRBV27 and TRBJ1-4, with TRBD1 matching over 7 bases. CDR1 is MNHEY and CDR2 is SMNVEV in the germline V gene (reference sequence). The CDR3 runs 15 residues. Unmatched junction bases numbered 4, after V lost 2 bases and J lost 4 bases. The CDR3: CASSLGQALNEKLFF. Here the CDR3 DNA reads TGTGCCAGCAGTTTAGGACAGGCGCTTAATGAAAAACTGTTTTTT.

This clonotype was counted ten times or more. The chain carries TRBV5-5 and TRBJ1-5; possible D gene TRBD1, 6 bases. CDR1 is SGHKS, CDR2 YYEKEE, per germline (reference sequence). Trimming left V 2 bases short and J 3 bases short, with 12 bases between. The CDR3 contains 15 residues. CDR3 DNA: TGTGCCAGCAGCTTTGAGGACAGCTACAATCAGCCCCAGCATTTT. Amino acid sequence: CASSFEDSYNQPQHF.

This clonotype was counted at least ten times. The chain carries TRBV12-3 or TRBV12-4 and TRBJ2-1, with D unclear. Trimming took 3 bases from V and 11 from J, leaving 8 bases between them. CDR3 length: 11 amino acids. This CDR3 is CASSLVGQQFF. In DNA form, the CDR3 reads TGTGCCAGCAGTTTGGTGGGTCAGCAGTTCTTC.

The V and J genes are TRBV20-1 and TRBJ2-6; 8 positions agree with TRBD1. This CDR3 has 19 residues. The V segment lost 0 bases and the J segment 0 bases; nucleotides outside the gene matches: 10. Germline-derived CDR1 and CDR2 are DFQATT and SNEGSKA (reference sequence). CDR3 bases: TGCAGTGCTAGAGATCTCTCAGGACAGGGACTCTCTGGGGCCAACGTCCTGACTTTC. Translated: CSARDLSGQGLSGANVLTF.

The chain links TRBV7-6 to TRBJ2-2, with unresolved D. The CDR3 loop spans 13 amino acids. The germline CDR1 and CDR2 sequences are SGHVS and FNYEAQ. Trimming took 5 bases from V and 8 from J, leaving 12 bases between them. The CDR3 region has the DNA TGTGCCAGCAGCCCCAGTAAGGGTGGGGAGCTGTTTTTT. Translation gives CASSPSKGGELFF.

This clonotype was recorded many times. V gene TRBV5-6 combines with J gene TRBJ2-7; 7 positions match TRBD1. Germline CDR1 is SGHDT and CDR2 is YYEEEE. V gave up 0 bases and J gave up 12 bases; unmatched junction bases: 6. The CDR3 has 12 amino acids. CDR3 sequence reads: CASSLGRGRPYF. CDR3 DNA sequence: TGTGCCAGCAGCTTGGGTAGGGGGCGCCCGTACTTC.

The V gene is TRBV10-3, the J gene TRBJ1-5, with 9 bases aligning to TRBD1. J lost 6 bases, V lost 0 bases, and 9 bases had no gene match. CDR1 is ENHRY and CDR2 is SYGVKD in the germline V gene. The CDR3 has 17 residues. This chain's CDR3 is CAISESVDRGGSQPQHF. The CDR3 coding sequence is TGTGCCATCAGTGAGTCTGTGGACAGGGGAGGTAGTCAGCCCCAGCATTTT.

The V and J genes are TRBV2 and TRBJ1-2; D gene ambiguous. V was cut by 6 bases and J by 4 bases, with 15 bases left in between. The CDR3 is 14 amino acids. The V gene's germline CDR1 is SNHLY and CDR2 FYNNEI. This chain's CDR3 is CASSPRFAVYGYTF. The CDR3 nucleotides are TGTGCCAGCAGCCCCCGGTTCGCGGTCTATGGCTACACCTTC.

This rearrangement joins TRBV7-2 to TRBJ2-7; TRBD2 matches 11 bases. The CDR3 contains 17 residues. J was trimmed by 1 base and V by 5 bases; bases with no gene match: 10. Germline values: CDR1 SGHTA, CDR2 FQGNSA. The CDR3 DNA sequence: TGTGCCAGCAGCCAGATTTCTAGCGGGGGGTTGTCCTACGAGCAGTACTTC. It encodes CASSQISSGGLSYEQYF.

The CDR3 loop is CASSARIQQPNQPQHF. The CDR3 DNA follows: TGTGCCAGCAGTGCTAGGATACAACAGCCGAATCAGCCCCAGCATTTT. The J gene is TRBJ1-5, the V gene TRBV2; no definite D call. CDR1 SNHLY and CDR2 FYNNEI come from the germline V gene. Trimming removed 4 bases from V and 4 bases from J, with 17 bases in between. The CDR3 extends over 16 amino acids.

The rearrangement links TRBV7-9 to TRBJ1-1; D is ambiguous. Per the germline V gene, CDR1 is SEHNR and CDR2 is FQNEAQ (reference sequence). CDR3 length: 15 amino acids. Trimming took off 1 base at V and 1 base at J, with 10 bases between the two ends. The CDR3 bases are TGTGCCAGCAGCTTAGTTGTTGGCCAGAACACTGAAGCTTTCTTT. This translates into CASSLVVGQNTEAFF.

This clonotype turned up a few times. This chain links TRBV30 with TRBJ2-3; 12 positions match TRBD2. Per germline, CDR1 GTSNPN and CDR2 SVGIG (reference sequence). V lost 1 base to trimming and J lost 3 bases; unmatched junction nucleotides: 2. There are 15 residues in the CDR3. CDR3 in amino acids: CAWSGTSGVTDTQYF. The CDR3 coding sequence is TGTGCCTGGAGTGGGACTAGCGGGGTGACAGATACGCAGTATTTT.

The chain links TRBV7-2 to TRBJ1-6; 10 bases fit TRBD1. There are 17 residues in the CDR3. Germline V gene data show CDR1 as SGHTA and CDR2 as FQGNSA. The ends lost 5 bases at V and 8 bases at J; junction bases unmatched: 12. The CDR3, as DNA: TGTGCCAGCAGCCCCCCCCGCAGACAGGGGGCCCATTCACCCCTCCACTTT. Protein sequence: CASSPPRRQGAHSPLHF.